The next 15 T cell receptor beta chains were all read from a single sample in a study of neoadjuvant anti-PD-1 for oral cavity cancer. TCRdb's table, derived via immunoSEQ multiplex PCR, lists solely in-frame clones and lacks some. Altogether about 14,000 clones are present, roughly 74% being singletons, with the ten largest covering less than 3.5%. The input for sequencing was PBMCs, taken before nivolumab (anti-PD-1) treatment. These receptors all stem from a person between 40 and 85 years old with oral cavity squamous cell carcinoma.

Concerning this clone itself: Mismatch with germline at one junction end may stem from a read error. The CDR3 nucleotides read TGTGCCAGCAGCACTCGTACTCCAAACTATGGCTACACCTTC. Protein product: CASSTRTPNYGYTF. V gene TRBV5-1 combines with J gene TRBJ1-2; the D is unclear. Germline CDR1 reads SGHRS; CDR2 reads YFSETQ. The CDR3 covers 14 residues.

This clone was seen more than once but under ten times. The chain joins TRBV6-1 to TRBJ1-2; D might be TRBD1 (6 bases). The germline CDR1 and CDR2 sequences are MNHNS and SASEGT. Trimming cost V 4 bases and J 4 bases, with 22 bases left between them. The CDR3 contains 17 residues. The CDR3 DNA follows: TGTGCCAGCAGTGCCAACAGGGTAGTGACCTCCTTCTATGGCTACACCTTC. It codes for CASSANRVVTSFYGYTF.

The chain employs TRBV11-3 and TRBJ2-1; 8 bases agree with TRBD1. The CDR3 totals 17 residues. In germline, CDR1 is SGHNT, CDR2 YENEEA. V lost 1 base to trimming and J lost 8 bases; unmatched junction nucleotides: 13. This chain's CDR3 is CASSLGTGQGGKDEQFF. As DNA, the CDR3 is TGTGCCAGCAGCTTAGGAACTGGACAGGGTGGTAAGGATGAGCAGTTCTTC.

The genes are TRBV19 and TRBJ2-1, with TRBD2 matching over 7 bases. Trimming cost V 3 bases and J 3 bases; bases outside gene matches: 11. The CDR3 runs to 17 residues. Germline V gives CDR1 LNHDA, CDR2 SQIVND (reference sequence). The CDR3 region has the DNA TGTGCCAGTAGTATGACGCCGGCGGGAGATTTCTACAATGAGCAGTTCTTC. Translation gives CASSMTPAGDFYNEQFF.

The rearrangement links TRBV4-1 to TRBJ2-3; D remains ambiguous. Between the trimmed V and J ends, which lost 2 bases and 4 bases, there was a span of 7 bases. CDR1 and CDR2 from the germline V gene are MGHRA and YSYEKL. The CDR3 consists of 13 residues. The CDR3 here is CASSQIGADTQYF. CDR3 coding DNA: TGCGCCAGCAGCCAAATCGGCGCAGATACGCAGTATTTT.

The gene calls are TRBV5-5 and TRBJ1-5, with a weak D call TRBD1 (5 bases). Germline V gene data show CDR1 as SGHKS and CDR2 as YYEKEE (reference sequence). The CDR3 length is 16 residues. V dropped 2 bases and J dropped 3 bases, with 15 bases sitting between them. The CDR3 nucleotides are TGTGCCAGCAGCTTTAGGCCAGGAGGGGCCAATCAGCCCCAGCATTTT. The encoded protein is CASSFRPGGANQPQHF.

This chain connects TRBV5-1 to TRBJ1-2; unclear D gene. The germline CDR1 and CDR2 sequences are SGHRS and YFSETQ. V dropped 3 bases and J dropped 4 bases, with 10 bases sitting between them. The CDR3 consists of 13 residues. CDR3 residues: CASSSTAPYGYTF. The CDR3 bases are TGCGCCAGCAGCTCCACAGCTCCCTATGGCTACACCTTC.

This chain connects TRBV2 to TRBJ2-5, with 10 positions matching TRBD2. The CDR3 runs to 15 residues. The germline gives CDR1 SNHLY, CDR2 FYNNEI. V shed 7 bases, J shed 2 bases, and the junction held 7 bases outside the gene matches. The CDR3 sequence: CASTVEAGGQETQYF. In DNA form, the CDR3 reads TGTGCCAGCACCGTAGAAGCGGGGGGGCAAGAGACCCAGTACTTC.

The chain links TRBV7-6 to TRBJ2-5; 11 nucleotides align to TRBD2. Germline CDR1 reads SGHVS; CDR2 reads FNYEAQ. The length of the CDR3 is 16 residues. The J segment lost 3 bases and the V segment lost 4 bases, leaving 7 bases of the junction unmatched. The CDR3 reads CASSWFGTSGEETQYF. DNA of the CDR3: TGTGCCAGCAGCTGGTTCGGGACTAGCGGAGAAGAGACCCAGTACTTC.

The chain links TRBV27 to TRBJ1-2, with no clear D. The V gene's germline CDR1 is MNHEY and CDR2 SMNVEV (reference sequence). Trimming took off 4 bases at V and 6 bases at J, with 9 bases between the two ends. The CDR3 is 12 amino acids. The CDR3 loop is CASSYTGDGYTF. In nucleotides, the CDR3 is TGTGCCAGCAGTTATACCGGGGATGGCTACACCTTC.

The chain recombines TRBV10-3 with TRBJ1-1; D gene unclear. The V end was cut by 10 bases, the J end by 0 bases, with 15 bases between. The CDR3 runs 14 residues. Germline assignment: CDR1 ENHRY and CDR2 SYGVKD. CDR3 in amino acids: CATRKRPLNTEAFF. CDR3 nucleotide sequence: TGTGCCACCAGGAAAAGACCGCTGAACACTGAAGCTTTCTTT.

V and J are TRBV11-2 and TRBJ2-7; no clear D. Germline CDR1 is SGHAT and CDR2 is FQNNGV. The CDR3 runs 12 residues. The V gene lost 7 bases and the J gene lost 9 bases, with 16 bases spanning the gap. The CDR3 region has the DNA TGTGCCAGCATCAACTATGGGCGGTGGCAGTACTTC. Encoded protein: CASINYGRWQYF.

This clone was detected only once. V usage is TRBV5-5 and J usage is TRBJ2-7; 9 nucleotides match TRBD2. V lost 4 bases to trimming and J lost 6 bases; unmatched junction nucleotides: 11. This CDR3 is built from 15 residues. Germline loops: CDR1 SGHKS, CDR2 YYEKEE (reference sequence). CDR3 in DNA: TGTGCCAGCAGCATTCCCCCCGGGACTAGCAGCGAGCAGTACTTC. Its protein product is CASSIPPGTSSEQYF.

The genes are TRBV19 and TRBJ2-5, with TRBD1 matching 8 bases. The CDR3 loop spans 14 amino acids. Losses at the gene ends were 3 bases for V and 3 bases for J; bases not matched to a gene: 3. Germline V gene lookup returns CDR1 LNHDA and CDR2 SQIVND (reference sequence). The CDR3 DNA reads as TGTGCCAGTAGTATCCGGACAGGGAAAGAGACCCAGTACTTC. This translates into CASSIRTGKETQYF.

This clone was found a few times. This chain links TRBV7-9 with TRBJ2-1, with 9 bases identical to TRBD2. Germline CDR1 reads SEHNR; CDR2 reads FQNEAQ (reference sequence). This CDR3 region has 15 residues. After removal of 5 bases from V and 3 bases from J, the junction contained 5 bases not matched to a gene. The CDR3 is CASSLLAGVYNEQFF. The CDR3 nucleotides are TGTGCCAGCAGCCTCTTAGCGGGAGTCTACAATGAGCAGTTCTTC.